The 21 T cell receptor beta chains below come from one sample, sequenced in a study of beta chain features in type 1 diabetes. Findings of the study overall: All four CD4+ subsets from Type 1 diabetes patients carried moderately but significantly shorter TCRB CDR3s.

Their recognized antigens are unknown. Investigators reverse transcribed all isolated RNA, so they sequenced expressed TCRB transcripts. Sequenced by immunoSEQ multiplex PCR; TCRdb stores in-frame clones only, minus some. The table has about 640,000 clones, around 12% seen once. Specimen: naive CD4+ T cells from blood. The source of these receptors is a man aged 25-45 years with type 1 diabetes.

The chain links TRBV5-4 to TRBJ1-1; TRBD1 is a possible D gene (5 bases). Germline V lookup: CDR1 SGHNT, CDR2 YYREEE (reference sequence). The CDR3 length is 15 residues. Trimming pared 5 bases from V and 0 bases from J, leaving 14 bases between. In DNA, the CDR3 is TGTGCCAGCAGTCGCGGTGGGGGTATGAACACTGAAGCTTTCTTT. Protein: CASSRGGGMNTEAFF.

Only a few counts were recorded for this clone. CDR3 region: CASSLVGLDTGELFF. The CDR3, as DNA: TGTGCCAGCAGCTTGGTGGGACTAGACACCGGGGAGCTGTTTTTT. This chain connects TRBV5-4 to TRBJ2-2; 8 nucleotides agree with TRBD2. CDR1 is SGHNT, CDR2 YYREEE, per germline (reference sequence). The V gene end was trimmed by 0 bases and the J gene end by 3 bases; junction bases not matched to a gene: 1. CDR3 length: 15 amino acids.

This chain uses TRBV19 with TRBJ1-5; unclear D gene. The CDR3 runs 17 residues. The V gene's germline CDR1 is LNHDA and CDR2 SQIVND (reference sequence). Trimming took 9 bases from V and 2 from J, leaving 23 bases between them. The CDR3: CASGPRGNRRGNQPQHF. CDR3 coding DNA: TGTGCCAGCGGCCCGCGAGGGAACCGGCGCGGCAATCAGCCCCAGCATTTT.

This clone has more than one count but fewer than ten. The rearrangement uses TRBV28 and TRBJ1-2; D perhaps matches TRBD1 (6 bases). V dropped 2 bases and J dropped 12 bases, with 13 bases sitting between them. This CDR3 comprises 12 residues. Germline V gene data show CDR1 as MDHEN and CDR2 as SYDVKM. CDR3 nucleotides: TGTGCCAGCAGTTTACGTGGACAGAGACACACCTTC. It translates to CASSLRGQRHTF.

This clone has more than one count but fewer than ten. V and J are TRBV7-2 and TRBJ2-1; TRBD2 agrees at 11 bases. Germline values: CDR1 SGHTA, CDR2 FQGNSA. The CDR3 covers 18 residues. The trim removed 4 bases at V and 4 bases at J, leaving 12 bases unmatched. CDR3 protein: CASSSPTAASGGYNEQFF. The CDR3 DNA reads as TGTGCCAGCAGCTCACCCACCGCGGCTAGCGGGGGGTACAATGAGCAGTTCTTC.

The CDR3, as DNA: TGCGCCAGCAGCCAAGAGGGTGCAGGGGCCTCTAACTATGGCTACACCTTC. Its protein product is CASSQEGAGASNYGYTF. The chain recombines TRBV4-3 with TRBJ1-2, with D tentatively TRBD1 (6 bases). V was shortened by 0 bases and J by 0 bases, with 14 bases between the two germline ends. Per the germline V gene, CDR1 is LGHNA and CDR2 is YSLEER. This CDR3 has 17 amino acids.

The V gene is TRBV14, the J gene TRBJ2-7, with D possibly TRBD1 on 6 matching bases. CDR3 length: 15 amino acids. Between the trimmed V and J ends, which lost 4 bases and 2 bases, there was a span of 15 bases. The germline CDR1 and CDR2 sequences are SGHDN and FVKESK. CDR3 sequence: CASSRHTDRTYEQYF. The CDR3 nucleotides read TGTGCCAGCAGCCGACACACCGACAGGACCTACGAGCAGTACTTC.

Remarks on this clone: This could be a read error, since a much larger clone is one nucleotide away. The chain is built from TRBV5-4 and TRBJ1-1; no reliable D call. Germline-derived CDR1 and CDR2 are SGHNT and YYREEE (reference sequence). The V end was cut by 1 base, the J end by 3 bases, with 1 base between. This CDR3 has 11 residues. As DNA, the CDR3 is TGTGCCAGCAGCTTGTACACTGAAGCTTTCTTT. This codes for CASSLYTEAFF. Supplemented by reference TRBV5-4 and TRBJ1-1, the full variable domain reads ETGVTQSPTHLIKTRGQQVTLRCSSQSGHNTVSWYQQALGQGPQFIFQYYREEENGRGNFPPRFSGLQFPNYSSELNVNALELDDSALYLCASSLYTEAFFGQGTRLTVV.

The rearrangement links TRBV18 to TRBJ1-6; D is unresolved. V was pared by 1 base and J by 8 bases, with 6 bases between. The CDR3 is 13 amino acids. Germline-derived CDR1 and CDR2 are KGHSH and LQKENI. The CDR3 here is CASSPQGDSPLHF. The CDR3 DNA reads TGTGCCAGCTCACCACAGGGCGATTCACCCCTCCACTTT.

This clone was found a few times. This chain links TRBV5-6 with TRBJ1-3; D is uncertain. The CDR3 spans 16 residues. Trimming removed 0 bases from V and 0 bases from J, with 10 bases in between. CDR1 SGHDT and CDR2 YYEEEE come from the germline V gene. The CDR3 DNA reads TGTGCCAGCAGCTTGGATGGACGTTCCTCTGGAAACACCATATATTTT. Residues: CASSLDGRSSGNTIYF.

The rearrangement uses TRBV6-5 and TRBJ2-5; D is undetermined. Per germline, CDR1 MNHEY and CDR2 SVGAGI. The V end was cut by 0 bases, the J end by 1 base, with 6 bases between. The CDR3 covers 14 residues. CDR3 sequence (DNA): TGTGCCAGCAGTTACTCGTTTGTCCAAGAGACCCAGTACTTC. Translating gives CASSYSFVQETQYF.

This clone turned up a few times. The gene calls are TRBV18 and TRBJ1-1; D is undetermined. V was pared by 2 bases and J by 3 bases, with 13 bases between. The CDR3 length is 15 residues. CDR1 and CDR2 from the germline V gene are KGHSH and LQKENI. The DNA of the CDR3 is TGTGCCAGCTCACCAGCGGGTCAAGGGCACACTGAAGCTTTCTTT. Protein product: CASSPAGQGHTEAFF. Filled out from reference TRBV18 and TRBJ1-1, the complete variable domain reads NAGVMQNPRHLVRRRGQEARLRCSPMKGHSHVYWYRQLPEEGLKFMVYLQKENIIDESGMPKERFSAEFPKEGPSILRIQQVVRGDSAAYFCASSPAGQGHTEAFFGQGTRLTVV.

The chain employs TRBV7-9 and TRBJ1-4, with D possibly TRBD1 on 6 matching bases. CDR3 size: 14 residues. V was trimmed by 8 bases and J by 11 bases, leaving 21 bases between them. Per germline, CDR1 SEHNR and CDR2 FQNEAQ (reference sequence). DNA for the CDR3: TGTGCCAGCTACCAAACCGGGGGGCAGAGGAAACTGTTTTTT. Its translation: CASYQTGGQRKLFF. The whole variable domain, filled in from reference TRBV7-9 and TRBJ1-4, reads DTGVSQNPRHKITKRGQNVTFRCDPISEHNRLYWYRQTLGQGPEFLTYFQNEAQLEKSRLLSDRFSAERPKGSFSTLEIQRTEQGDSAMYLCASYQTGGQRKLFFGSGTQLSVL.

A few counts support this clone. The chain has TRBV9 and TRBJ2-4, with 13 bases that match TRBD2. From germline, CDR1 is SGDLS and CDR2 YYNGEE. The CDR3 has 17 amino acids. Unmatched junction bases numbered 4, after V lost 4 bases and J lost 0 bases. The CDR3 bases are TGTGCCAGCAGCTTAGGGACTAGCGGGGCAGCCAAAAACATTCAGTACTTC. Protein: CASSLGTSGAAKNIQYF.

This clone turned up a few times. The CDR3 sequence: CAISESGGEAEAFF. Here the CDR3 DNA reads TGTGCCATCAGTGAGTCAGGGGGGGAGGCTGAAGCTTTCTTT. This chain connects TRBV10-3 to TRBJ1-1; a weak D match, TRBD1 (6 bases). The CDR3 loop spans 14 amino acids. Trimming shortened V by 0 bases and J by 6 bases, and 11 bases separated the two germline ends. The germline gives CDR1 ENHRY, CDR2 SYGVKD.

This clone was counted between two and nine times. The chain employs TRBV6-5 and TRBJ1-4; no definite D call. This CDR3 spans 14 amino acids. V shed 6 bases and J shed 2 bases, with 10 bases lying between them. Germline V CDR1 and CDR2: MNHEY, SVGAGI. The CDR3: CASSDPGTNEKLFF. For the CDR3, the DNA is TGTGCCAGCAGCGATCCTGGGACTAATGAAAAACTGTTTTTT.

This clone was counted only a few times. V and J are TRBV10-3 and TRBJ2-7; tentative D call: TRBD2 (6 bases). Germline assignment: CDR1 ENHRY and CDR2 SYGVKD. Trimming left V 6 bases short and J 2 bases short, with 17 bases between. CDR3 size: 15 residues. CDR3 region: CAISAGGQQAYEQYF. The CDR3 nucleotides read TGTGCCATCAGCGCCGGAGGGCAGCAGGCCTACGAGCAGTACTTC.

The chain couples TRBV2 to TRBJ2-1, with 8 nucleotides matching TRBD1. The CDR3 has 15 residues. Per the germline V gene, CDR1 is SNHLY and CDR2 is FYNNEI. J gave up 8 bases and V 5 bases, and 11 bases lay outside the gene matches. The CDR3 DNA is TGTGCCAGCAGTCGGGACAGGCTGGGTGGCGATGAGCAGTTCTTC. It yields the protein CASSRDRLGGDEQFF.

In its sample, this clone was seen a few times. CDR3 sequence: CASSPDRGNQPQHF. CDR3 in DNA: TGTGCCAGCAGTCCCGACAGGGGCAATCAGCCCCAGCATTTT. The rearrangement uses TRBV6-5 and TRBJ1-5; 7 nucleotides match TRBD1. This CDR3 is built from 14 residues. The V segment lost 5 bases and the J segment 2 bases; nucleotides outside the gene matches: 3. Germline V gives CDR1 MNHEY, CDR2 SVGAGI.

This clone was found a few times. The CDR3 DNA follows: TGTGCCATCAGGGAGACGGGGAGGCCCACTGAAGCTTTCTTT. Its protein product is CAIRETGRPTEAFF. The rearrangement links TRBV10-3 to TRBJ1-1, with no clear D. Germline lookup yields CDR1 ENHRY and CDR2 SYGVKD. The CDR3 totals 14 residues. Trimming took off 6 bases at V and 4 bases at J, with 15 bases between the two ends.

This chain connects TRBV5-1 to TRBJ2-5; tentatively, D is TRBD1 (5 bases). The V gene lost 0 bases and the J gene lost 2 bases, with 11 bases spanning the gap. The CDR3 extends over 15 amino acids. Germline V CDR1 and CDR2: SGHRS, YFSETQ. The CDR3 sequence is CASSLDGAGQETQYF. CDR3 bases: TGCGCCAGCAGCTTGGATGGGGCTGGGCAAGAGACCCAGTACTTC.